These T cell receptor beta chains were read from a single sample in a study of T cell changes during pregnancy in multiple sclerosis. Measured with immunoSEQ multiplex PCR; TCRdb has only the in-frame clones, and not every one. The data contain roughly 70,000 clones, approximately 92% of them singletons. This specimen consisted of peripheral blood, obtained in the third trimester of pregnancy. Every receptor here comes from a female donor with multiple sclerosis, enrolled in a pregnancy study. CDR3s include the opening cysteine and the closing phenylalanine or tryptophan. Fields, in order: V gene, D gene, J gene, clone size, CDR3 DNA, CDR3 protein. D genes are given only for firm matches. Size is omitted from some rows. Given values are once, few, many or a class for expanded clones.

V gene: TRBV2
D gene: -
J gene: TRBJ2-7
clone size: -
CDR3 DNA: TGTGCCAGCAGCGTGAGACAAAGCTCCTACGAGCAGTACTTC
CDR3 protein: CASSVRQSSYEQYF

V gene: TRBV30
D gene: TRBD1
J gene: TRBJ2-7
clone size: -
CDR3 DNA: TGTGCCTGGAGTGTACGAAGGGACAGGGGGCATCAGCAGTACTTC
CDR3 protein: CAWSVRRDRGHQQYF

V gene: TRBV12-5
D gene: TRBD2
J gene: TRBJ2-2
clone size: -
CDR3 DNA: TGTGCTAGTGGGGGGACTAGCGCGAACACCGGGGAGCTGTTTTTT
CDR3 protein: CASGGTSANTGELFF

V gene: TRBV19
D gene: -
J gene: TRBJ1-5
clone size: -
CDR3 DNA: TGTGCCACCACTGCCGTAATCGACAATCAGCCCCAGCATTTT
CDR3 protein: CATTAVIDNQPQHF

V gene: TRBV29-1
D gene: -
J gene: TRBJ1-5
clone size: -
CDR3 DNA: TGCAGCGTTGGAGTTGAAGGAGGCAATCAGCCCCAGCATTTT
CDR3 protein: CSVGVEGGNQPQHF

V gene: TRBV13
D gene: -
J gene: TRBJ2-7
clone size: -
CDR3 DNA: TGTGCCAGCAGCGAACTAGCCCGGGAGCAGTACTTC
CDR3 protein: CASSELAREQYF

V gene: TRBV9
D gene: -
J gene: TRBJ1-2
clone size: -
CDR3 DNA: TGTGCCAGCAGCACCCTCGGGGTCTATGGCTACACCTTC
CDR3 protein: CASSTLGVYGYTF

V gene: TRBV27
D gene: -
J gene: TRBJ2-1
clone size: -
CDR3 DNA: TGTGCCAGCAGTCGCGGCGGAGGGAGGAATGAGCAGTTCTTC
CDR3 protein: CASSRGGGRNEQFF

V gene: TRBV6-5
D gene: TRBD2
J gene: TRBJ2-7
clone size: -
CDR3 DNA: TGTGCCAGCAGTTACTCGCGGGAGATTGTGTACGAGCAGTACTTC
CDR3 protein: CASSYSREIVYEQYF

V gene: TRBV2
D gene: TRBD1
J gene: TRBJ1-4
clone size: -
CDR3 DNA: TGTGCCAGCAGTGAGGGGACAGTCGAGGAAAAACTGTTTTTT
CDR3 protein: CASSEGTVEEKLFF

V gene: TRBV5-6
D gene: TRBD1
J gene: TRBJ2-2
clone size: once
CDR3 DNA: TGTGCCAGCAGCTTAGGCAGGGGGCGTTCCGGGGAGCTGTTTTTT
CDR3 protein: CASSLGRGRSGELFF

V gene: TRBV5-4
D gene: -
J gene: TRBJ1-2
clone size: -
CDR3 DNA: TGTGCCAGCAACAACTACGACAACTATGGCTACACCTTC
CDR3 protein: CASNNYDNYGYTF

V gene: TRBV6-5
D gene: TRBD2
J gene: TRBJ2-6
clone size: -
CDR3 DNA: TGTGCCAGCAGTTACCTAACTAGCGACGGGGCCAACGTCCTGACTTTC
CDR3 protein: CASSYLTSDGANVLTF

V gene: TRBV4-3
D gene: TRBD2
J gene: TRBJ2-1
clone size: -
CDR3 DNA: TGCGCCAGCAGCCAAGGTTCGGGAGGGCCCTACAATGAGCAGTTCTTC
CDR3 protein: CASSQGSGGPYNEQFF

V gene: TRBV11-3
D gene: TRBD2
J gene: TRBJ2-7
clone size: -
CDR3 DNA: TGTGCCAGCAGCGGCGCGGGAGGGCGAGGCGAGCAGTACTTC
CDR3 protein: CASSGAGGRGEQYF

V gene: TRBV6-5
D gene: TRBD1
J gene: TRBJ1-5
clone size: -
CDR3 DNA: TGTGCCAGCAGCCGCCGGGACAGGGACCAGCCCCAGCATTTT
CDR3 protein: CASSRRDRDQPQHF

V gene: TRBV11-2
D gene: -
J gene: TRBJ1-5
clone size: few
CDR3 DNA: TGTGCCAGCAGCTTCATGCGGAATCAGCCCCAGCATTTT
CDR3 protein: CASSFMRNQPQHF

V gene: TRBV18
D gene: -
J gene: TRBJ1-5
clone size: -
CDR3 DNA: TGTGCCAGCTCACCAGGGGCGGGAAGCAATCAGCCCCAGCATTTT
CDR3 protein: CASSPGAGSNQPQHF

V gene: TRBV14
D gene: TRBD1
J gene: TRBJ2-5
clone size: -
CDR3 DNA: TGTGCCAGCAGCCCACGGACAGGGAGGGAGACCCAGTACTTC
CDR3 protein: CASSPRTGRETQYF

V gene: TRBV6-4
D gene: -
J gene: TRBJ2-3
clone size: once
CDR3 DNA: TGTGCCAGCAGTGACGGGGCAACAGATACGCAGTATTTT
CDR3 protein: CASSDGATDTQYF

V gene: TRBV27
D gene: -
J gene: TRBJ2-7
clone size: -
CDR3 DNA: TGTGCCAGCAGCCGTCCCGGGTACGAGCAGTACTTC
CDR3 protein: CASSRPGYEQYF

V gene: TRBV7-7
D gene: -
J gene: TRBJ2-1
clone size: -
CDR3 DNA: TGTGCTAGCAGCCCACGGGGATACTACAATGAGCAGTTCTTC
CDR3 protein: CASSPRGYYNEQFF

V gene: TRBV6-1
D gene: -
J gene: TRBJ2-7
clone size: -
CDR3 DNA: TGTGCCAGCAGTGAGTGGACAATGAGCTCCTACGAGCAGTACTTC
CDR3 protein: CASSEWTMSSYEQYF

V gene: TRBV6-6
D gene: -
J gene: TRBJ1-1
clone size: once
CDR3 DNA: TGTGCCAGCAGTTACCCCGCGTTAACTGAAGCTTTCTTT
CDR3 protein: CASSYPALTEAFF

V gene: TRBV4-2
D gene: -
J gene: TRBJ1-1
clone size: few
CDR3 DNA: TGTGCCAGCAGCCAAGGAGGAGGGGTGGACACTGAAGCTTTCTTT
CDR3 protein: CASSQGGGVDTEAFF

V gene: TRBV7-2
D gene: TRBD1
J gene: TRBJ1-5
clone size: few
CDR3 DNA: TGTGCCAGCAGCTTAGCCAGGACAGGGGGACGTAGCAATCAGCCCCAGCATTTT
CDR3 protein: CASSLARTGGRSNQPQHF

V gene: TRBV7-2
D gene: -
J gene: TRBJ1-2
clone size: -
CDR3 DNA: TGTGCCAGCAGCCCGACTCTCGGAGTTGGCTACACCTTC
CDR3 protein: CASSPTLGVGYTF

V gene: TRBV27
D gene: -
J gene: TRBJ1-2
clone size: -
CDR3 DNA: TGTGCCAGCAGTTTCGGGGGTGCTCCCCGTTATGGCTACACCTTC
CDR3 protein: CASSFGGAPRYGYTF

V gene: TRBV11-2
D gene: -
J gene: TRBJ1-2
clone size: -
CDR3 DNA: TGTGCCAGCAGCTCGTCGGCTAACTATGGCTACACCTTC
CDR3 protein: CASSSSANYGYTF

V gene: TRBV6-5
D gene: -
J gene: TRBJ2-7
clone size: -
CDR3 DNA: TGTGCCAGCAGTTACGTGCGCGAGCAGTACTTC
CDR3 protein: CASSYVREQYF

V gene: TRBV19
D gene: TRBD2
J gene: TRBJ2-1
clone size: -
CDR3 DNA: TGTGCCAGTAGCTTCCTAGCGGCCTCCTACAATGAGCAGTTCTTC
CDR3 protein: CASSFLAASYNEQFF

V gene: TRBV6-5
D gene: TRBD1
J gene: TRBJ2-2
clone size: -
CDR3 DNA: TGTGCCAGCAGTTATGACAGGGGGTTCACCGGGGAGCTGTTTTTT
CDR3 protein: CASSYDRGFTGELFF

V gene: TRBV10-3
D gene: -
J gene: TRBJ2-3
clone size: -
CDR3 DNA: TGTGCCATCAGTGAGAGTGAGGATACGCAGTATTTT
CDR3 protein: CAISESEDTQYF

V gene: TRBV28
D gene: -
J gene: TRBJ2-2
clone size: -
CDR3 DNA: TGTGCCAGCAGCCCACCGGCACCCCCCCGGGCCGGGGAGCTGTTTTTT
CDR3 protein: CASSPPAPPRAGELFF

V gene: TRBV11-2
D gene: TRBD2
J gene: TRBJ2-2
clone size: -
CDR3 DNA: TGTGCCAGCAGCGGGGGAGGGTGGTACACCGGGGAGCTGTTTTTT
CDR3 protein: CASSGGGWYTGELFF

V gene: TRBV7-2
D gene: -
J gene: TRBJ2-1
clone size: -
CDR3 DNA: TGTGCCAGCAGCTTAGTAGTGAGCTCCTACAATGAGCAGTTCTTC
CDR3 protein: CASSLVVSSYNEQFF

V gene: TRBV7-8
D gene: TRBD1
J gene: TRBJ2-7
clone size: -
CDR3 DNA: TGTGCCAGCAGCTATAGGGGGACAGGGCTCACCTACGAGCAGTACTTC
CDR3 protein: CASSYRGTGLTYEQYF

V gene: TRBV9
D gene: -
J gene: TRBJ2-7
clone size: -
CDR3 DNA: TGTGCCAGCAGCCGAACTGCAGGTTATTCCTACGAGCAGTACTTC
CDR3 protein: CASSRTAGYSYEQYF

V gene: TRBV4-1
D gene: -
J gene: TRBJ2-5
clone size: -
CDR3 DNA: TGCGCCAGCAGCCAGTTGCCGGGAGCCCATCGAGAGACCCAGTACTTC
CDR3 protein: CASSQLPGAHRETQYF

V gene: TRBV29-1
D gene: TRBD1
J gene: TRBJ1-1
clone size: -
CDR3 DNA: TGCAGCGTTAACACCGGGACAGGGTACGGGACTGAAGCTTTCTTT
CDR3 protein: CSVNTGTGYGTEAFF

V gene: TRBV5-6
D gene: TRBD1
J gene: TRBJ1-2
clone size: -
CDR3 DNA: TGTGCCAGCAGCGTACGACAGGGGTCTGGCTACACCTTC
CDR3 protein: CASSVRQGSGYTF

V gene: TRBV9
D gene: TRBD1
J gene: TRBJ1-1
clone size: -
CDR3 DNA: TGTGCCAGCAGCGTTTGGGACAGGAGTAACACTGAAGCTTTCTTT
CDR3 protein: CASSVWDRSNTEAFF

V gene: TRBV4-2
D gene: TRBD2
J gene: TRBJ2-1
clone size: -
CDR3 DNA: TGTGCCAGCAGCTCACCGACTAGCGGGGTGAGCTCCTACAATGAGCAGTTCTTC
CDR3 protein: CASSSPTSGVSSYNEQFF

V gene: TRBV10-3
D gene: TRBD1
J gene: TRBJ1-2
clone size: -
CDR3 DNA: TGTGCCATCGACAGGGGACGAAGCGGCTACACCTTC
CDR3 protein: CAIDRGRSGYTF

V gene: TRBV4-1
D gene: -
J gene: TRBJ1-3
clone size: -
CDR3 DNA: TGCGCCAGCAGCCAAGCCTTTTTGACAGGTCCCGTCTCTGGAAACACCATATATTTT
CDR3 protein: CASSQAFLTGPVSGNTIYF

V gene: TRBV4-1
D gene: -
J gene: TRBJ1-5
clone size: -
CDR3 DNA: TGCGCCAGCAGCCAAGAAGGTGGAAGGGGACAGCCCCAGCATTTT
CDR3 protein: CASSQEGGRGQPQHF

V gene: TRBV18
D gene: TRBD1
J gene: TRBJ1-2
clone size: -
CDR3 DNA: TGTGCCAGCTCACCAGCCACAGGGGGCGATGGCTACACCTTC
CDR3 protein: CASSPATGGDGYTF

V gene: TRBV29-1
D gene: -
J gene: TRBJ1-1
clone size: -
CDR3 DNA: TGCAGCGTTGATTTCACAGGGACGGTTGCTTTCTTT
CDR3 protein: CSVDFTGTVAFF

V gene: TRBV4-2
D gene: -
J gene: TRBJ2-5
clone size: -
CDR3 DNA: TGTGCCAGCAGCCAAGGTCTGGGAGCGGAGAAACAAGAGACCCAGTACTTC
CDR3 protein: CASSQGLGAEKQETQYF

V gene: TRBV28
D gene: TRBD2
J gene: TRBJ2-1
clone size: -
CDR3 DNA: TGTGCCAGCAGGGAAGGGACTAGCGGTATTTACAATGAGCAGTTCTTC
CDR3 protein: CASREGTSGIYNEQFF

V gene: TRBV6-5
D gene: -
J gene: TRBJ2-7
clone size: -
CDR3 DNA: TGTGCCAGCAGTTACTCCCCGGGGTCCGGGCGCGAGCAGTACTTC
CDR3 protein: CASSYSPGSGREQYF

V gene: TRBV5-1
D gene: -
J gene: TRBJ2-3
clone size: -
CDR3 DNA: TGCGCCAGCAGCTTAGAGACCGAGGCAGATACGCAGTATTTT
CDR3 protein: CASSLETEADTQYF

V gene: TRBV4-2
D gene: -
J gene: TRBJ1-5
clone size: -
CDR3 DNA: TGTGCCAGCAGCCAAGAGAGCTCGCCTCAGCCCCAGCATTTT
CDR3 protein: CASSQESSPQPQHF